These T cell receptor beta chains were read from a single sample in a study of shared clonotypes between healthy human individuals. TCRdb keeps only in-frame clones here, not all; method: immunoSEQ multiplex PCR. Of approximately 2,000,000 clones listed, about 90% are singletons. The sequencing sample was made of naive CD4+ T cells from PBMCs. These receptors came from a young man in good health. Some clones in this sample may be carry-over from other donors' samples. CDR3s include the opening cysteine and the closing phenylalanine or tryptophan.

v_call,j_call,cdr3_aa
TRBV7-3,TRBJ2-2,CASSLTGTPKELFF
TRBV2,TRBJ2-1,CASKEQGVNNEQFF
TRBV9,TRBJ1-1,CASSPPGQRMNTEAFF
TRBV28,TRBJ2-7,CASSAPTGILPYEQYF
TRBV18,TRBJ1-1,CASSLDSNTEAFF
TRBV12-5,TRBJ2-2,CANGSILRDRGLVFRTGELFF
TRBV7-2,TRBJ2-1,CASSLGSGVSSYNEQFF
TRBV5-1,TRBJ2-5,CASSWDHLPGETQYF
TRBV6-6,TRBJ1-5,CASSYSGQGSQPQHF
TRBV18,TRBJ2-2,CASSPRQGYTGELFF
TRBV6-5,TRBJ2-1,CASSYQPQGPNEQFF
TRBV15,TRBJ2-2,CATSRDPGRGPGELFF
TRBV7-3,TRBJ2-1,CASSTNIGTHNEQFF
TRBV5-1,TRBJ2-1,CASGRTSGPSYNEQFF
TRBV5-6,TRBJ2-3,CASSLRLAGAPRDTQYF
TRBV28,TRBJ1-1,CATGDPRGAGGTEAFF
TRBV5-1,TRBJ2-7,CASSSQGPRREQYF
TRBV4-2,TRBJ2-1,CASKGAGYSSYNEQFF
TRBV2,TRBJ2-7,CASSTWTSGTYEQYF
TRBV5-8,TRBJ2-3,CASSLLAGTDTQYF
TRBV5-8,TRBJ2-7,CASSRGQGAYEQYF
TRBV2,TRBJ2-3,CASRALADTQYF
TRBV18,TRBJ2-3,CASSQLTGTDTQYF
TRBV7-9,TRBJ1-5,CASSLDQGQPQHF
TRBV9,TRBJ2-1,CASSVSGGSYNEQFF
TRBV4-2,TRBJ2-1,CASTAGRGRDEQFF
TRBV28,TRBJ1-5,CASSVNQPQHF
TRBV5-1,TRBJ1-1,CASSLAGVMNTEAFF
TRBV27,TRBJ1-2,CASTGGHGYTF
TRBV2,TRBJ2-7,CASRPTGSHEQYF
TRBV5-1,TRBJ2-7,CASSRTSGRAGAYEQYF
TRBV7-8,TRBJ1-2,CASSSGASGYTF
TRBV5-1,TRBJ2-1,CASSQTDSPYNEQFF
TRBV6-1,TRBJ1-5,CASSGLSGRDQPQHF
TRBV7-2,TRBJ2-5,CQQGGSHQETQYF
TRBV28,TRBJ2-2,CASSRQGNTGELFF
TRBV29-1,TRBJ2-5,CSVVRGSVWGETQYF
TRBV2,TRBJ2-1,CASSAWRSYNEQFF
TRBV5-1,TRBJ2-2,CASSPRTGTNTGELFF
TRBV19,TRBJ1-2,CASSIQTGPLGYTF